One sample yielded the 8 T cell receptor beta chains listed below, sequenced in a study of cytomegalovirus exposure and HLA in healthy donors. The PCR used 60 Vbeta and 13 Jbeta primers. The assay was immunoSEQ multiplex PCR, and TCRdb's table has in-frame clones only and misses some. The sample includes over 100,000 clones, about 72% seen only once; the top ten take under 1.5%. What was sequenced was PBMCs. The receptors derive from a female donor in good health and CMV-seronegative.

The J gene is TRBJ1-5, the V gene TRBV11-2; tentatively, D is TRBD1 (5 bases). The length of the CDR3 is 14 residues. Trimming removed 1 base at V and 6 bases at J, with 10 bases between. The germline V gene encodes CDR1 SGHAT and CDR2 FQNNGV. The CDR3 spells CASSLGTGGQPQHF. CDR3 nucleotide sequence: TGTGCCAGCAGCTTAGGGACCGGGGGTCAGCCCCAGCATTTT.

This clone was detected a few times. The chain employs TRBV11-2 and TRBJ2-3; 8 bases are a match to TRBD2. Germline loops: CDR1 SGHAT, CDR2 FQNNGV. The CDR3 loop spans 15 amino acids. V lost 1 base and J lost 4; bases outside the gene matches: 4. The DNA of the CDR3 is TGTGCCAGCAGCTTAGCGGGAGGGGGGGCAGATACGCAGTATTTT. It encodes CASSLAGGGADTQYF.

This clone was seen a single time. V usage is TRBV5-1 and J usage is TRBJ1-1; TRBD1 matches 8 bases. V was pared by 4 bases and J by 6 bases, with 11 bases of the junction left unmatched. CDR3 length: 15 residues. Looked up from germline, CDR1 is SGHRS and CDR2 is YFSETQ. In DNA, the CDR3 is TGCGCCAGCAGCCCCCCCGGGGCAGGGGGCGCTGAAGCTTTCTTT. This translates into CASSPPGAGGAEAFF.

V gene TRBV10-1 combines with J gene TRBJ1-1; D is unresolved. V lost 2 bases and J 0 bases, leaving 13 bases between the germline ends. Germline V CDR1 and CDR2: WNHNN, SYGVQD (reference sequence). The CDR3 extends over 16 amino acids. The chain's CDR3 is CASSEVDLVMNTEAFF. The CDR3 region has the DNA TGCGCCAGCAGTGAGGTCGATTTAGTTATGAACACTGAAGCTTTCTTT.

The V call is TRBV28, the J call TRBJ2-3, with a tentative D call TRBD1 (6 bases). Trimming cost V 6 bases and J 5 bases, with 15 bases left between them. The CDR3 is 14 amino acids. CDR1 and CDR2 from the germline V gene are MDHEN and SYDVKM. The CDR3 reads CASSSQGRGDTQYF. In DNA, the CDR3 is TGTGCCAGCAGCTCTCAGGGGCGAGGAGATACGCAGTATTTT.

V and J are TRBV5-4 and TRBJ2-2; no reliable D call. The CDR3 loop spans 13 amino acids. Germline CDR1 is SGHNT and CDR2 is YYREEE (reference sequence). V was trimmed by 4 bases and J by 0 bases, leaving 4 bases between them. The CDR3 DNA reads as TGTGCCAGCAGCACAGCGAACACCGGGGAGCTGTTTTTT. Protein product: CASSTANTGELFF.

CDR3 DNA: TGTGCCAGCACTTCTGGGCATTTAGCGGGAGCTAAAGATACGCAGTATTTT. Protein sequence: CASTSGHLAGAKDTQYF. The chain uses TRBV27 and TRBJ2-3; 9 nucleotides match TRBD2. J was trimmed by 5 bases and V by 7 bases; bases with no gene match: 16. This CDR3 contains 17 residues. Germline V CDR1 and CDR2: MNHEY, SMNVEV (reference sequence).

V usage is TRBV4-3 and J usage is TRBJ2-3; 15 bases map to TRBD2. The junction had 11 bases not matched to a gene; V was cut back by 5 bases and J by 8 bases. The CDR3 is 17 residues long. CDR1 and CDR2 (germline): LGHNA, YSLEER. The CDR3 DNA reads TGCGCCAGCAGCAGGGGGACGGGACTAGCGGGAGGTGGTACGCAGTATTTT. It is translated as CASSRGTGLAGGGTQYF.